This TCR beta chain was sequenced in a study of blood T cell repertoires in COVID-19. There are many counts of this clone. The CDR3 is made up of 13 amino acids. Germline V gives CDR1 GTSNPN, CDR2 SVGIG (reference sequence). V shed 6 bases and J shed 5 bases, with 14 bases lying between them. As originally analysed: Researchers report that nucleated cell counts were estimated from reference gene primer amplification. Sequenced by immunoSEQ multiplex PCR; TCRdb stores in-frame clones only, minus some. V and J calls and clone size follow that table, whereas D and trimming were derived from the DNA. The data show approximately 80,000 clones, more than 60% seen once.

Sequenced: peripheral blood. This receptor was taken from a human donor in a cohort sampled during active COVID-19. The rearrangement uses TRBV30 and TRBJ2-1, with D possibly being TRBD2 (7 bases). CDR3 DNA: TGTGCCTGCGGACTAGGGGGAAACAATGAGCAGTTCTTC. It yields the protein CACGLGGNNEQFF. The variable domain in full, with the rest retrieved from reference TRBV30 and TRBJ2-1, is SQTIHQWPATLVQPVGSPLSLECTVEGTSNPNLYWYRQAAGRGLQLLFYSVGIGQISSEVPQNLSASRPQDRQFILSSKKLLLSDSGFYLCACGLGGNNEQFFGPGTRLTVL.